Shown below are 17 T cell receptor beta chains from a single sample sequenced in a study of shared clonotypes between healthy human individuals. Positively selected for CCR7, the CD45RO-negative cells used as naive CD8 cells excluded terminally differentiated effector memory CD45RA+ cells. Here immunoSEQ multiplex PCR was the method, and the copy in TCRdb shows in-frame clones only, minus some. The sample contains about 550,000 clones, less than 97% of which appear only once. The material sequenced was naive CD8+ T cells sorted from blood. The origin of the receptors is a woman in her twenties or thirties in good health.

This chain connects TRBV4-1 to TRBJ1-1, with TRBD1 matching over 7 bases. The ends lost 6 bases at V and 0 bases at J; junction bases unmatched: 7. The CDR3 length is 15 residues. From germline, CDR1 is MGHRA and CDR2 YSYEKL. Here the CDR3 DNA reads TGCGCCAGCAGGCGTGACAGGGTCTTGAACACTGAAGCTTTCTTT. Protein: CASRRDRVLNTEAFF.

The V gene is TRBV2, the J gene TRBJ1-1; 10 nucleotides agree with TRBD1. The CDR3 is 14 residues long. After removal of 4 bases from V and 5 bases from J, the junction contained 4 bases not matched to a gene. Germline V gene sequence: CDR1 SNHLY, CDR2 FYNNEI. The CDR3, as DNA: TGTGCCAGCAGTGGGGGACAGGGGAGGACTGAAGCTTTCTTT. Its protein is CASSGGQGRTEAFF.

The chain couples TRBV1 to TRBJ1-5; TRBD1 reflects the table's D call only, with no check against the DNA. TRBV1 is a pseudogene segment. CDR3 length equals 16 residues. DNA for the CDR3: TGCACCAGCAGCCAAGGACAGGGGGGCGACAGTCAGCCCCAGCATTTT. This encodes CTSSQGQGGDSQPQHF.

This chain joins TRBV27 and TRBJ2-7; TRBD2 is a possible D gene (6 bases). The germline CDR1 and CDR2 sequences are MNHEY and SMNVEV (reference sequence). The V and J ends lost 4 bases and 2 bases respectively, with 18 bases between them. The CDR3 consists of 16 residues. The CDR3 DNA reads as TGTGCCAGCAGTTCAGGAATTAGCGGACCTCCCTACGAGCAGTACTTC. This gives the protein CASSSGISGPPYEQYF.

This chain links TRBV4-1 with TRBJ1-3; D might be TRBD1 (5 bases). V shed 5 bases and J shed 0 bases, with 14 bases lying between them. Germline CDR1 is MGHRA and CDR2 is YSYEKL. The CDR3 runs to 16 residues. This CDR3 reads CASSTRQSLSGNTIYF. As DNA, the CDR3 is TGCGCCAGCAGCACCCGACAGTCTCTCTCTGGAAACACCATATATTTT.

V usage is TRBV11-3 and J usage is TRBJ2-2; TRBD1 aligns across 7 bases. This CDR3 is built from 17 residues. CDR1 is SGHNT, CDR2 YENEEA, per germline. J lost 0 bases, V lost 3 bases, and 7 bases had no gene match. The CDR3 DNA is TGTGCCAGCAGCTTGAGGACCGGGACAGCGAACACCGGGGAGCTGTTTTTT. It yields the protein CASSLRTGTANTGELFF.

This clone was observed a single time. The chain carries TRBV7-9 and TRBJ2-1; 12 nucleotides match TRBD2. This CDR3 has 18 residues. V gave up 5 bases and J gave up 8 bases; unmatched junction bases: 16. CDR1 and CDR2 (germline): SEHNR, FQNEAQ (reference sequence). DNA for the CDR3: TGTGCCAGCAGCCCCCGACTAGCGGGAGAGAGATTGGCTTATGAGCAGTTCTTC. Its translation: CASSPRLAGERLAYEQFF.

The genes are TRBV19 and TRBJ1-1; 7 bases map to TRBD1. The CDR3 consists of 20 residues. V trimming: 3 bases; J trimming: 1 base; junction bases outside the gene matches: 20. Germline CDR1 reads LNHDA; CDR2 reads SQIVND (reference sequence). The chain's CDR3 is CASSIRQGDVSPGENTEAFF. CDR3 coding DNA: TGTGCCAGTAGTATTAGACAGGGCGACGTGTCCCCCGGAGAGAACACTGAAGCTTTCTTT.

The V and J genes are TRBV9 and TRBJ1-6, with D perhaps matching TRBD1 (6 bases). The germline gives CDR1 SGDLS, CDR2 YYNGEE. CDR3 length: 14 amino acids. V was pared by 4 bases and J by 5 bases, with 10 bases between. CDR3 sequence reads: CASSFGQNNSPLHF. CDR3 bases: TGTGCCAGCAGCTTCGGACAGAATAATTCACCCCTCCACTTT.

The chain is built from TRBV19 and TRBJ1-5, with no clear D. The CDR3 sequence is 13 residues long. Germline CDR1 LNHDA, CDR2 SQIVND (reference sequence). V dropped 0 bases and J dropped 5 bases, with 5 bases sitting between them. In DNA form, the CDR3 reads TGTGCCAGTAGTATAGATGGGTATCAGCCCCAGCATTTT. This sequence encodes CASSIDGYQPQHF.

The chain recombines TRBV28 with TRBJ1-5, with D possibly matching TRBD1 (5 bases). Deletions cut 6 bases from V and 0 bases from J, with 21 bases between. CDR1 MDHEN and CDR2 SYDVKM come from the germline V gene. The CDR3 contains 18 residues. DNA for the CDR3: TGTGCCAGCAGCCTAGCGGGGGGTTTAGAGGATAGCAATCAGCCCCAGCATTTT. The encoded protein is CASSLAGGLEDSNQPQHF.

The chain uses TRBV27 and TRBJ2-7; TRBD1 aligns across 8 bases. The trim removed 5 bases at V and 5 bases at J, leaving 8 bases unmatched. Germline lookup yields CDR1 MNHEY and CDR2 SMNVEV (reference sequence). The CDR3 is 14 residues long. The CDR3 DNA reads as TGTGCCAGCAGTCCGACAGGGGAGAGGAACGAGCAGTACTTC. As protein: CASSPTGERNEQYF.

The chain uses TRBV30 and TRBJ1-6, with a tentative D call TRBD1 (5 bases). The CDR3 has 13 residues. V was shortened by 1 base and J by 9 bases, with 10 bases between the two germline ends. Per germline, CDR1 GTSNPN and CDR2 SVGIG (reference sequence). The CDR3 here is CAWSASDSSPLHF. CDR3 nucleotide sequence: TGTGCCTGGAGTGCTTCCGACAGTTCACCCCTCCACTTT.

This chain uses TRBV10-2 with TRBJ2-1; D is tentatively TRBD1 or TRBD2 (5 bases each). This CDR3 has 16 amino acids. Germline V lookup: CDR1 WSHSY, CDR2 SAAADI. V shed 11 bases and J shed 5 bases, with 25 bases lying between them. CDR3 in amino acids: CAAAGGEGPNDNEQFF. The CDR3 coding sequence is TGCGCCGCAGCAGGAGGCGAGGGACCAAATGACAATGAGCAGTTCTTC.

As concerns this clone: At one boundary the junction diverges from the germline segment, which might be a read error. At the DNA level, this CDR3 is encoded by other sequences in the same sample as well. The chain has TRBV27 and TRBJ1-4, with TRBD1 as a possible D gene (6 bases). The CDR3 extends over 14 amino acids. Germline V gives CDR1 MNHEY, CDR2 SMNVEV (reference sequence). The CDR3 here is CASSLTGSNEKLFF. In DNA, the CDR3 is TGTGCCAGCAGTTTGACAGGCTCCAATGAGAAACTGTTTTTT.

This chain connects TRBV6-1 to TRBJ2-7; no firm D call. CDR1 is MNHNS and CDR2 is SASEGT in the germline V gene. V lost 3 bases, J lost 3 bases, and 9 bases lay in between. The CDR3 runs 13 residues. The CDR3 DNA follows: TGTGCCAGCAGTGACGTCCACGGCTACGAGCAGTACTTC. Translated, it gives CASSDVHGYEQYF.

This clone was counted a single time. V gene TRBV4-1 combines with J gene TRBJ2-3; D unclear. Germline CDR1 and CDR2: MGHRA and YSYEKL. The CDR3 covers 13 residues. Trimming cost V 5 bases and J 3 bases, with 9 bases left between them. CDR3 coding DNA: TGCGCCAGCAGCTACCCTGGGACAGATACGCAGTATTTT. Its protein is CASSYPGTDTQYF.